This TCR beta chain was sequenced during a study of T cell changes during pregnancy in multiple sclerosis. Sequencing used immunoSEQ multiplex PCR; TCRdb keeps in-frame clones, though not all of them. The sample records roughly 50,000 clones, approximately 90% being singletons. The clonotype was recovered from a female donor with multiple sclerosis, enrolled in a pregnancy study. The material sequenced was CD8+ T cells from peripheral blood mononuclear cells, taken in the second trimester of pregnancy.

Written as DNA, the CDR3 is TGTGCCAGCAGTTATCCGTGGGGGCAGGACTTAGATACGCAGTATTTT. Protein sequence: CASSYPWGQDLDTQYF. V is TRBV27 and J is TRBJ2-3, with D possibly matching TRBD1 (6 bases). CDR1 MNHEY and CDR2 SMNVEV come from the germline V gene (reference sequence). Trimming left V 4 bases short and J 5 bases short, with 19 bases between. The CDR3 has 16 amino acids.